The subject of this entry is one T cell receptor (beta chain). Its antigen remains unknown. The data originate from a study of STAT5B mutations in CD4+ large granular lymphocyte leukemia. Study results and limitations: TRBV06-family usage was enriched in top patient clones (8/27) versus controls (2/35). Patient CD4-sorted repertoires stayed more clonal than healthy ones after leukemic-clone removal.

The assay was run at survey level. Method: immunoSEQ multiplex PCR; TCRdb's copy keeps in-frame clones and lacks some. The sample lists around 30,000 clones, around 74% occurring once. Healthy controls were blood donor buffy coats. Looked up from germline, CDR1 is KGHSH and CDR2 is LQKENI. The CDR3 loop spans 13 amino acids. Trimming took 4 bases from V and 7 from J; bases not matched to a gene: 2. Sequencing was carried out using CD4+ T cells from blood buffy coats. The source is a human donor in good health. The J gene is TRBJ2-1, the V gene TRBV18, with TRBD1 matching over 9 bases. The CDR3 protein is CASSRGTGNEQFF. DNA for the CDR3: TGTGCCAGCTCACGGGGGACAGGGAATGAGCAGTTCTTC.